The clone carrying this T cell receptor (beta chain) was found a few times. Antigen specificity is unknown. Other DNA sequences in this specimen translate into the identical CDR3. This table comes from immunoSEQ multiplex PCR, and its TCRdb copy is limited to in-frame clones, with some not included. The sample records 500,000 to 700,000 clones, 95% being singletons. Naive-designated CD8 cells lacked CD45RO, were positively enriched for CCR7, and omitted terminally differentiated effector memory CD45RA+ cells. CDR1 MNHEY and CDR2 SMNVEV come from the germline V gene (reference sequence). V dropped 2 bases and J dropped 0 bases, with 7 bases sitting between them. CDR3 length equals 14 residues. These data originate in a study of shared clonotypes between healthy human individuals. General observations from the study: Genetic and exposure-history diversity was limited by the few donors. When compared with the clonotypes that were shared by all four sorted-subset donors, the non-shared clonotypes turned out to have lower generation probabilities.

The source material was naive CD8+ T cells sorted from blood. The V call is TRBV27, the J call TRBJ1-2; tentatively, D is TRBD1 (5 bases). The TCR was taken from a young woman in good health. The CDR3 DNA reads TGTGCCAGCAGTTTAACAGGACCTAACTATGGCTACACCTTC. Translation: CASSLTGPNYGYTF.